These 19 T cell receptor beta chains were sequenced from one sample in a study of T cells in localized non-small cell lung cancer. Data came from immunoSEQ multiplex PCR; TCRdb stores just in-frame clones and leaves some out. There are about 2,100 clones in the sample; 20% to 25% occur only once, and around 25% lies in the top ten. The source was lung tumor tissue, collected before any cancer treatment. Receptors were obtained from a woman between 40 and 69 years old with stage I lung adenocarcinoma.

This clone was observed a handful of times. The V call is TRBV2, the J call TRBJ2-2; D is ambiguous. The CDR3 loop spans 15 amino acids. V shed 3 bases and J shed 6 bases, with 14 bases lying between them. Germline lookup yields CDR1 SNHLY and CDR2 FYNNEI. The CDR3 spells CASSDYWPSSGELFF. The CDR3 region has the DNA TGTGCCAGCAGTGATTACTGGCCGTCGTCCGGGGAGCTGTTTTTT.

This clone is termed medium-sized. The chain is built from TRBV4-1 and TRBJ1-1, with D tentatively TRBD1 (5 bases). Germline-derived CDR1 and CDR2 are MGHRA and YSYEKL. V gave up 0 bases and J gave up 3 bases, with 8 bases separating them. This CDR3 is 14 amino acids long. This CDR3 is CASSQEQVYTEAFF. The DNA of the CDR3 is TGCGCCAGCAGCCAAGAACAGGTCTACACTGAAGCTTTCTTT.

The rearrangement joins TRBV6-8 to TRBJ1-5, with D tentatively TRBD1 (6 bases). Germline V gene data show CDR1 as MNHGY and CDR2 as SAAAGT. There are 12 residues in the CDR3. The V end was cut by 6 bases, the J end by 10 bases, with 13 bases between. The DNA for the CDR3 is TGTGCCAGCAGGCAACCGGGACAACCCCAGCATTTT. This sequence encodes CASRQPGQPQHF.

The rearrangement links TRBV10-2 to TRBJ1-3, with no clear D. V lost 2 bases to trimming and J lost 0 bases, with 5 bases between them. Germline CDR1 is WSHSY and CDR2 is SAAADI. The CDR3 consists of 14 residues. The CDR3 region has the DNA TGCGCCAGCAGTGAGATCTTCTCTGGAAACACCATATATTTT. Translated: CASSEIFSGNTIYF.

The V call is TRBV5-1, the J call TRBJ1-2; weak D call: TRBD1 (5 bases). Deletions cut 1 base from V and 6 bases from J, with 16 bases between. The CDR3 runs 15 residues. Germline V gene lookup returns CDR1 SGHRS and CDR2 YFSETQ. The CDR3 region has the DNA TGCGCCAGCAGCTTGAGTCGGGGGGTAAGGGATGGCTACACCTTC. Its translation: CASSLSRGVRDGYTF. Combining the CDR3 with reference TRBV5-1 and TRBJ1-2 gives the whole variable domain KAGVTQTPRYLIKTRGQQVTLSCSPISGHRSVSWYQQTPGQGLQFLFEYFSETQRNKGNFPGRFSGRQFSNSRSEMNVSTLELGDSALYLCASSLSRGVRDGYTFGSGTRLTVV.

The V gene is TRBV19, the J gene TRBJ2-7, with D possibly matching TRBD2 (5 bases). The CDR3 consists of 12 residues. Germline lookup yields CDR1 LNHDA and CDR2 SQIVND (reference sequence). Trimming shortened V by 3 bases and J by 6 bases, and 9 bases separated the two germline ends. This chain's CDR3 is CASSMQAGEQYF. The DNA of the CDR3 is TGTGCCAGTAGTATGCAGGCGGGCGAGCAGTACTTC.

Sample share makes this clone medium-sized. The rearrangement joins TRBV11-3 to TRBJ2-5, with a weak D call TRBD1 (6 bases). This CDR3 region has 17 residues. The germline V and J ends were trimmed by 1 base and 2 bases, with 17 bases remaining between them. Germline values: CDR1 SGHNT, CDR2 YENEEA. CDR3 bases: TGTGCCAGCAGCTTAGTCCCCGGCAGGGGACCGCAAGAGACCCAGTACTTC. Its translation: CASSLVPGRGPQETQYF. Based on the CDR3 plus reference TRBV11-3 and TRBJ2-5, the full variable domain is EAGVVQSPRYKIIEKKQPVAFWCNPISGHNTLYWYLQNLGQGPELLIRYENEEAVDDSQLPKDRFSAERLKGVDSTLKIQPAELGDSAVYLCASSLVPGRGPQETQYFGPGTRLLVL.

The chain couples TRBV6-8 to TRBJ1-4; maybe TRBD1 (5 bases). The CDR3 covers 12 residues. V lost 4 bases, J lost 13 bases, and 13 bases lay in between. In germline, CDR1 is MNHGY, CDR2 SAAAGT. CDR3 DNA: TGTGCCAGCAGTTTCGAGCAGGGTAGACTGTTTTTT. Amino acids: CASSFEQGRLFF.

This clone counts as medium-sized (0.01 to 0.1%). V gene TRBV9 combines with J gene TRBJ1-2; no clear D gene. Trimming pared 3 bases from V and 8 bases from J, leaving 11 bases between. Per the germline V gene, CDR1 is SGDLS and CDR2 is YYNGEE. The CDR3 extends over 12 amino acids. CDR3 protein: CASSEHAVGYTF. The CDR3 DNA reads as TGTGCCAGCAGCGAACACGCTGTCGGCTACACCTTC.

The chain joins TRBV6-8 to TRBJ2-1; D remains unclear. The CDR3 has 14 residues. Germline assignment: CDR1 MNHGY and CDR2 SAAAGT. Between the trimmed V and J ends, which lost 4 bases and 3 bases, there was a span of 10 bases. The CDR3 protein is CASSWADYYNEQFF. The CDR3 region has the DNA TGTGCCAGCAGTTGGGCGGATTACTACAATGAGCAGTTCTTC.

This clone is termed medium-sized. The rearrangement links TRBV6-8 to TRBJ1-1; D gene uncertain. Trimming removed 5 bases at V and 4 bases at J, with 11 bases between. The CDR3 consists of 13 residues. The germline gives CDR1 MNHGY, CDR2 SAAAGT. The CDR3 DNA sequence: TGTGCCAGCAGTGAGTTCCAGACCACTGAAGCTTTCTTT. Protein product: CASSEFQTTEAFF.

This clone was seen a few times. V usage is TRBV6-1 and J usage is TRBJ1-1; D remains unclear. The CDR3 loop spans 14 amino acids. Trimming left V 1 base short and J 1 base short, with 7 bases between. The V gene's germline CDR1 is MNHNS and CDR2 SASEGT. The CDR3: CASSEVPENTEAFF. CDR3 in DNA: TGTGCCAGCAGTGAAGTCCCCGAGAACACTGAAGCTTTCTTT.

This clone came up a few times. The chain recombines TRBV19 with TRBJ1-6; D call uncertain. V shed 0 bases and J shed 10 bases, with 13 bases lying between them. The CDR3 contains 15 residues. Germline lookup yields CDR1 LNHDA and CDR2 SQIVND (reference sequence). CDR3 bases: TGTGCCAGTAGTATAGATGCAGGAATTGGCTCACCCCTCCACTTT. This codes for CASSIDAGIGSPLHF.

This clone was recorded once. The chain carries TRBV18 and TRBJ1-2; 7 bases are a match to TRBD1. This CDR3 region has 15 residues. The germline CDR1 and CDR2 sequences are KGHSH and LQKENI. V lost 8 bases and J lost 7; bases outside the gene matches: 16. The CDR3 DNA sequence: TGTGCCAGCCGGACCCCTAAGGGGGCTCTTTTTGGCTACACCTTC. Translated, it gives CASRTPKGALFGYTF.

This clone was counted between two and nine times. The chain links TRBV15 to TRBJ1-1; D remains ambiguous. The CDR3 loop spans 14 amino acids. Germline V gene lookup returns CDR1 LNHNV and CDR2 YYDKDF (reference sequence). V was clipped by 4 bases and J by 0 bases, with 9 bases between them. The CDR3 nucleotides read TGTGCCACCAGCACGGGCCTCATGAACACTGAAGCTTTCTTT. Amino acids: CATSTGLMNTEAFF.

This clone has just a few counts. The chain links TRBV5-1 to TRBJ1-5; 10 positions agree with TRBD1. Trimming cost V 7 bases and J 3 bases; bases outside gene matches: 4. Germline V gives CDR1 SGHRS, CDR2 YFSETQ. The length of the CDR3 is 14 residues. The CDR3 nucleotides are TGCGCCAGCGGGACAGGGGCCCCCAATCAGCCCCAGCATTTT. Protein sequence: CASGTGAPNQPQHF.

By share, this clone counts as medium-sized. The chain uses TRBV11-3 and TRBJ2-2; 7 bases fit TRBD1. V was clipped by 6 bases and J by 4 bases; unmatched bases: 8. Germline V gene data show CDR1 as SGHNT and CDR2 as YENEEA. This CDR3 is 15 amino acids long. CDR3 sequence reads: CASRQGPTITGELFF. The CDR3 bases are TGTGCCAGCAGACAGGGGCCCACGATCACCGGGGAGCTGTTTTTT.

For the CDR3, the DNA is TGCGCCACCGGGACAGTTAATCAGCCCCAGCATTTT. Protein sequence: CATGTVNQPQHF. The chain carries TRBV10-2 and TRBJ1-5; the match to TRBD1 covers 7 bases. CDR3 size: 12 residues. The V gene end was trimmed by 10 bases and the J gene end by 4 bases; junction bases not matched to a gene: 4. Germline lookup yields CDR1 WSHSY and CDR2 SAAADI.

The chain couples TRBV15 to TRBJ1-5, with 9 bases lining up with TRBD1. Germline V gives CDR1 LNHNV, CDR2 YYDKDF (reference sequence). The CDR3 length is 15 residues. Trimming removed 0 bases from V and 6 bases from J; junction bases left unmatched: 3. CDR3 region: CATSREGQGVQPQHF. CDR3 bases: TGTGCCACCAGCAGAGAGGGACAGGGAGTTCAGCCCCAGCATTTT. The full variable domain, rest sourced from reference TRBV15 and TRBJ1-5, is DAMVIQNPRYQVTQFGKPVTLSCSQTLNHNVMYWYQQKSSQAPKLLFHYYDKDFNNEADTPDNFQSRRPNTSFCFLDIRSPGLGDTAMYLCATSREGQGVQPQHFGDGTRLSIL.